These 6 T cell receptor beta chains were all obtained from the same sample, sequenced in a study of regulatory T cells in long-lasting Graves disease (dated by TCRdb to the early 2020s). Libraries came from multiplex PCR. Sequencing took place on an Illumina HiSeq 4000. TCR beta libraries were built with iRepertoire HTBI primers and Arm-PCR amplification of CDR3 regions. The public reads were run again by TCRdb, first through fastp at Q25 and then through MiXCR, and only productive beta chains were kept. Rows are combined by CDR3 protein, so each entry shows the most common genes and DNA. The sample contains around 460,000 distinct CDR3 sequences, approximately 15% of them found a single time. Roughly 15% of the sample is taken by the ten largest. The sample's time point label, decoded: newly diagnosed GD, antithyroid drugs for less than 3 months. RNA was extracted from PBMCs in TRIzol for both TCR sequencing and RNA sequencing.

This sample was also put to use in a study of T cells in Graves' hyperthyroidism and ophthalmopathy.

The sample consisted of peripheral blood mononuclear cells (PBMCs), taken at new diagnosis, from a patient treated with antithyroid drugs. These receptors all stem from a woman in her fifties or sixties with Graves disease. Donor details come from another sample of the same person, matched by shared clones.

This clonotype was counted ten times or more. V usage is TRBV28 and J usage is TRBJ2-7; possibly TRBD1 or TRBD2 for D (5 bases each). Germline CDR1 reads MDHEN; CDR2 reads SYDVKM. V was trimmed by 5 bases and J by 6 bases, leaving 17 bases between them. The CDR3 covers 14 residues. CDR3 amino acids: CASSPGTEPAEQYF. CDR3 in DNA: TGTGCCAGCAGTCCCGGGACGGAGCCCGCCGAGCAGTACTTC. The variable domain in full, with the rest retrieved from reference TRBV28 and TRBJ2-7, is DVKVTQSSRYLVKRTGEKVFLECVQDMDHENMFWYRQDPGLGLRLIYFSYDVKMKEKGDIPEGYSVSREKKERFSLILESASTNQTSMYLCASSPGTEPAEQYFGPGTRLTVT.

This clonotype was counted at least ten times. The V and J genes are TRBV5-5 and TRBJ2-5, with D possibly TRBD1 on 7 matching bases. The CDR3 extends over 16 amino acids. CDR1 and CDR2 (germline): SGHKS, YYEKEE (reference sequence). The germline V and J ends were trimmed by 4 bases and 1 base, with 17 bases remaining between them. The CDR3, as DNA: TGTGCCAGCAGCACATACAGGGGAGGTGGCCAAGAGACCCAGTACTTC. Its protein is CASSTYRGGGQETQYF.

This clonotype was counted ten times or more. V usage is TRBV2 and J usage is TRBJ1-5; D gene ambiguous. The V gene lost 7 bases and the J gene lost 3 bases, with 16 bases spanning the gap. Germline assignment: CDR1 SNHLY and CDR2 FYNNEI. The CDR3 length is 15 residues. CDR3 amino acids: CASKLSALNNQPQHF. The CDR3 DNA reads as TGTGCCAGCAAACTCAGCGCGTTAAACAATCAGCCCCAGCATTTT.

This chain links TRBV10-1 with TRBJ2-1, with D perhaps matching TRBD2 (6 bases). The CDR3 is 15 amino acids. The germline V and J ends were trimmed by 5 bases and 5 bases, with 16 bases remaining between them. From germline, CDR1 is WNHNN and CDR2 SYGVQD (reference sequence). As DNA, the CDR3 is TGCGCCAGCAGTCCGAGACTAGGAGTCGACAATGAGCAGTTCTTC. Protein product: CASSPRLGVDNEQFF.

In DNA form, the CDR3 reads TGTGCCAGCAGCCAAGGGGGGACTAGCGGGAGAGGTGAGCAGTTCTTC. Its translation: CASSQGGTSGRGEQFF. The V gene is TRBV4-2, the J gene TRBJ2-1, with 14 bases lining up with TRBD2. V trimming: 1 base; J trimming: 9 bases; junction bases outside the gene matches: 5. Germline CDR1 is LGHNA and CDR2 is YNFKEQ. This CDR3 region has 16 residues.

This clonotype was observed many times. The chain combines TRBV6-1 with TRBJ2-1; D may be TRBD1 or TRBD2 (5 bases each). Germline lookup yields CDR1 MNHNS and CDR2 SASEGT. V lost 8 bases, J lost 8 bases, and 16 bases lay in between. CDR3 length: 13 amino acids. Here the CDR3 reads CASGAGEMYEQFF. For the CDR3, the DNA is TGTGCCAGCGGGGCCGGGGAGATGTATGAGCAGTTCTTC.